This T cell receptor (beta chain) derives from a study of regulatory T cells in long-lasting Graves disease. Construction of TCR beta libraries relied on iRepertoire HTBI primers and on Arm-PCR targeting CDR3 regions. TCRdb passed the multiplex PCR reads through MiXCR, listing each CDR3 protein once. The data contain approximately 310,000 distinct CDR3 sequences, more than 15% of them singletons. Germline lookup yields CDR1 LNHDA and CDR2 SQIVND (reference sequence). The CDR3 sequence is 12 residues long. Time point denoted: newly diagnosed GD, antithyroid drugs for less than 3 months. PBMCs were the source of the RNA used for TCR sequencing. In this sample, this clonotype turned up many times. At one end, the junction sequence differs from germline, possibly due to a read error.

This receptor was taken from a female donor with Graves disease. The V gene is TRBV19, the J gene TRBJ1-2; D unresolved. The sample in question was peripheral blood mononuclear cells (PBMCs), obtained at new diagnosis, from a patient treated with antithyroid drugs. The CDR3 loop reads CANSIGFTGYTF. CDR3 in DNA: TGTGCCAATAGTATTGGCTTTACTGGCTACACCTTC.